This T cell receptor beta chain was sequenced during a study of shared clonotypes between healthy human individuals. Every donor was a Caucasian adult from Nashville, Tennessee. The authors loaded around 200 ng DNA, about 30,000 T cell genomes, into sorted-subset replicate PCRs. Method: immunoSEQ multiplex PCR; TCRdb's copy keeps in-frame clones and lacks some. The table lists over 1.5 million clones, under 99% of them singletons. Whole-study results and caveats: Generally, naive subsets (rather than memory subsets) showed larger estimated richness. Clonotypes which were not shared had lower generation probabilities than clonotypes that all four donors shared.

To note about this clone: Its antigen is currently unknown.

The CDR3 covers 14 residues. Trimming took off 1 base at V and 4 bases at J, with 11 bases between the two ends. Germline CDR1 and CDR2: SGHRS and YFSETQ. The chain uses TRBV5-1 and TRBJ1-1, with D tentatively TRBD1 (5 bases). Sequenced sample: naive CD4+ T cells sorted from blood. The subset here: CD45RA+ positively selected. This receptor was identified in a man aged 30-40 years in good health. The DNA for the CDR3 is TGCGCCAGCAGCTTGTCTCCAGGGACCACTGAAGCTTTCTTT. It yields the protein CASSLSPGTTEAFF.